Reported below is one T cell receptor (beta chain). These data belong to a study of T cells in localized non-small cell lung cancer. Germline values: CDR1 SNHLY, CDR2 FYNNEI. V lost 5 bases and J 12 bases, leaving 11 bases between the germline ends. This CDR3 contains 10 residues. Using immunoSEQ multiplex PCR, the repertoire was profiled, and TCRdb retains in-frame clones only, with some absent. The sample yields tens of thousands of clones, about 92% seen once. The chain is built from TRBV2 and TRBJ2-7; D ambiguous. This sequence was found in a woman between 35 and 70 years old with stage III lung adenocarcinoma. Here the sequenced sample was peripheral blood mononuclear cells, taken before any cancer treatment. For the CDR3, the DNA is TGTGCCAGCAGTACCGAAGGGTGGTACTTC. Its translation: CASSTEGWYF.